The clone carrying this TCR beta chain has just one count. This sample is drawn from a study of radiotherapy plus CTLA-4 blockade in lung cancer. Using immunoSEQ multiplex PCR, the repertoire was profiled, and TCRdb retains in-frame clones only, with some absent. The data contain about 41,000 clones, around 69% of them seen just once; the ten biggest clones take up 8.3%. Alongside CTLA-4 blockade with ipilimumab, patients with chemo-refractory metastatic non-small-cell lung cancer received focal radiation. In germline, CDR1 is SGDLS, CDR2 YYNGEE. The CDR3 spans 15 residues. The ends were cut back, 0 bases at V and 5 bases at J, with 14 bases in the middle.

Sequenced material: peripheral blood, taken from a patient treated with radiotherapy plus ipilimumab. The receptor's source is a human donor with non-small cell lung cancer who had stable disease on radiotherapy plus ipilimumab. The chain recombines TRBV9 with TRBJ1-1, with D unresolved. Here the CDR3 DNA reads TGTGCCAGCAGCGTAGGTTCCTGGACGGAGACTGAAGCTTTCTTT. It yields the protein CASSVGSWTETEAFF.